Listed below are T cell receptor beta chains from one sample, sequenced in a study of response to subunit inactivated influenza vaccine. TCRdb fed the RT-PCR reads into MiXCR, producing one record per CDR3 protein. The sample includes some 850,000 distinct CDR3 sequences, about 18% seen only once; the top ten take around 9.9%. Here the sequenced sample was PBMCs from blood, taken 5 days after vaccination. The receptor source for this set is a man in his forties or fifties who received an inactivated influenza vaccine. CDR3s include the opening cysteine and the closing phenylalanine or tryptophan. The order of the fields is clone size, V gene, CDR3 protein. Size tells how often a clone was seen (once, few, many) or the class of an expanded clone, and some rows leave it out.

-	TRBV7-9	CASLSSYPRWGTQYF
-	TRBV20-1	CSAWLGGSSYNSPLHF
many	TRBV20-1	CSASSPAEQYF
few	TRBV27	CASSSGFRGNSPLHF
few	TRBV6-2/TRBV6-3	CASRLADYNEQFF
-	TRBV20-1	CSARSGARNTEAFF
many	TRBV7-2	CASSLVGGELFF
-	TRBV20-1	CSARDGTALYYEQYF
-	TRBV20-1	CSARVGGAISYEQYF
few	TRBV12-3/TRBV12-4	CASSLTGEQARTEAFF
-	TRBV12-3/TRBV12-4	CASRDTGTGLTDTQYF
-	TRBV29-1	CSAAPGQYNEQFF
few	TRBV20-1	CSARWRSRGAYNEQFF
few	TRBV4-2	CASSQDLTAPGEQYF
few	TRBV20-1	CSASGTSGRPYNEQFF
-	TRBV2	CASRPGRFEAEAFF
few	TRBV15	CATSIGAGLINNEQFF
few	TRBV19	CATETRTSGRTYNEQFF